A selection of T cell receptor beta chains follows, all from one sample in a study of shared clonotypes between healthy human individuals. TCRdb's copy holds only in-frame clones and misses some; the assay was immunoSEQ multiplex PCR. The sample contains about a million clones, around three quarters of which appear only once. Sequencing was performed on memory CD4+ T cells from PBMCs. These receptors came from a man between 18 and 35 years old in good health. Some clones in this sample may be carry-over from other donors' samples. The CDR3 runs from the conserved cysteine through the conserved F or W. The D gene is left open where the match is weak. A clone size is listed for some rows: how often the clone was seen (once, few, many), or a class if it is expanded.

-,TRBJ2-3,TRBV5-1,TRBD2,CASSFTSGSSDTQYF,TGCGCCAGCAGCTTCACTAGCGGGAGCTCAGATACGCAGTATTTT
once,TRBJ2-5,TRBV5-1,-,CASSQTTRGGRETQYF,TGCGCCAGCAGCCAAACTACCAGGGGTGGCCGGGAGACCCAGTACTTC
-,TRBJ1-1,TRBV6-5,-,CASSYGRVMNTEAFF,TGTGCCAGCAGTTACGGTAGAGTCATGAACACTGAAGCTTTCTTT
-,TRBJ2-1,TRBV11-2,TRBD2,CASSTLAGVYNEQFF,TGTGCCAGCAGCACCCTAGCGGGCGTTTACAATGAGCAGTTCTTC
many,TRBJ1-4,TRBV5-1,-,CASSPATNEKLFF,TGCGCCAGCAGCCCTGCAACTAATGAAAAACTGTTTTTT
-,TRBJ2-1,TRBV7-3,-,CASSSPWVGNEQFF,TGTGCCAGCAGCTCCCCCTGGGTAGGTAATGAGCAGTTCTTC
-,TRBJ2-1,TRBV18,-,CASSLGPYNEQFF,TGTGCCAGCTCCCTTGGGCCCTACAATGAGCAGTTCTTC
-,TRBJ2-7,TRBV6-5,TRBD1,CASRKTGGYEQYF,TGTGCCAGCAGAAAGACAGGGGGCTACGAGCAGTACTTC
-,TRBJ2-3,TRBV27,-,CASSLFALPDTQYF,TGTGCCAGCAGTTTATTCGCCCTGCCAGATACGCAGTATTTT
-,TRBJ2-7,TRBV6-5,-,CASSYRGGTRGQYF,TGTGCCAGCAGTTACCGCGGCGGTACCCGGGGGCAGTACTTC
-,TRBJ2-7,TRBV28,TRBD2,CASRKGLNYEQYF,TGTGCCAGCCGGAAGGGACTAAACTACGAGCAGTACTTC
-,TRBJ1-1,TRBV5-4,TRBD1,CASSWGTGSGTEAFF,TGTGCCAGCAGCTGGGGGACAGGGAGTGGCACTGAAGCTTTCTTT
-,TRBJ1-4,TRBV18,-,CASSPPGGNRNEKLFF,TGTGCCAGCTCACCACCTGGGGGGAACCGGAATGAAAAACTGTTTTTT
-,TRBJ2-7,TRBV5-1,-,CASSLLFGTSYEQYF,TGCGCCAGCAGCCTACTATTTGGGACATCCTACGAGCAGTACTTC
-,TRBJ2-3,TRBV7-2,-,CASSAQALPAGLDTQYF,TGTGCCAGCAGCGCCCAAGCACTCCCAGCCGGGTTGGATACGCAGTATTTT
few,TRBJ1-5,TRBV30,-,CAWSVLTVNQPQHF,TGTGCCTGGAGTGTACTTACGGTTAATCAGCCCCAGCATTTT
-,TRBJ1-1,TRBV14,-,CASSQDTSAPEAFF,TGTGCCAGCAGCCAAGATACGTCAGCGCCTGAAGCTTTCTTT
-,TRBJ1-5,TRBV7-3,-,CASSLFSGAGQPQHF,TGTGCCAGCAGCTTATTCTCAGGGGCGGGGCAGCCCCAGCATTTT
-,TRBJ2-7,TRBV9,TRBD2,CASSVGSGSSLYEQYF,TGTGCCAGCAGCGTAGGGAGCGGGAGCAGTCTCTACGAGCAGTACTTC
-,TRBJ1-3,TRBV6-1,-,CASSENSGNTIYF,TGTGCCAGCAGTGAAAACTCTGGAAACACCATATATTTT
-,TRBJ2-2,TRBV5-8,-,CASSRARPPNTGELFF,TGTGCCAGCAGCCGCGCCAGGCCCCCTAACACCGGGGAGCTGTTTTTT
many,TRBJ1-1,TRBV28,-,CASSSEAQTPRAFF,TGTGCCAGCAGTTCCGAGGCGCAAACGCCCCGTGCTTTCTTT
-,TRBJ1-2,TRBV7-2,TRBD1,CASSLQATGDYGYTF,TGTGCCAGCAGCCTACAGGCGACAGGGGATTATGGCTACACCTTC
few,TRBJ2-3,TRBV25-1,-,CASSRGTDTQYF,TGTGCCAGTTCGCGGGGCACAGATACGCAGTATTTT
-,TRBJ2-1,TRBV6-5,TRBD2,CASTRLAGGYEQFF,TGTGCCAGCACCCGACTAGCGGGAGGATATGAGCAGTTCTTC
-,TRBJ2-7,TRBV5-1,TRBD2,CASSLRELAGALEQYF,TGCGCCAGCAGCCTGAGAGAGCTAGCGGGAGCTCTCGAGCAGTACTTC
once,TRBJ1-4,TRBV7-9,-,CASSFGRGNEKLFF,TGTGCCAGCAGCTTCGGCAGGGGTAATGAAAAACTGTTTTTT
few,TRBJ1-5,TRBV30,-,CAWTAGQGFDQPQHF,TGTGCCTGGACGGCAGGGCAGGGTTTTGATCAGCCCCAGCATTTT
-,TRBJ2-3,TRBV4-1,TRBD1,CASSASRGRPDTQYF,TGCGCCAGCAGCGCATCCAGGGGGCGTCCAGATACGCAGTATTTT
-,TRBJ2-3,TRBV12-2,-,CASRLAGGGPDPDTQYF,TGTGCAAGTCGCTTAGCGGGTGGAGGCCCCGATCCGGATACGCAGTATTTT
-,TRBJ2-5,TRBV5-1,TRBD1,CASQPGQGASETQYF,TGCGCCAGCCAGCCGGGACAGGGGGCGTCAGAGACCCAGTACTTC
-,TRBJ1-4,TRBV7-6,-,CASSLQGQTNEKLFF,TGTGCCAGCAGCTTACAGGGGCAAACTAATGAAAAACTGTTTTTT
once,TRBJ1-4,TRBV7-8,-,CASSLTRGHVNEKLFF,TGTGCCAGCAGCTTAACACGGGGTCACGTTAATGAAAAACTGTTTTTT
-,TRBJ1-2,TRBV18,-,CASSPGGGRFNYGYTF,TGTGCCAGCTCACCGGGCGGGGGTCGGTTCAACTATGGCTACACCTTC
-,TRBJ1-5,TRBV27,-,CASSLGRGDQPQHF,TGTGCCAGCAGTTTGGGCAGGGGCGATCAGCCCCAGCATTTT
-,TRBJ1-5,TRBV28,-,CASSFSSGNSNQPQHF,TGTGCCAGCAGTTTCAGTTCAGGGAATAGCAATCAGCCCCAGCATTTT
-,TRBJ2-1,TRBV19,-,CASRDQSSYNEQFF,TGTGCCAGTAGGGACCAAAGCTCCTACAATGAGCAGTTCTTC
-,TRBJ2-5,TRBV2,-,CASRAGQKETQYF,TGTGCCAGCAGGGCGGGACAGAAAGAGACCCAGTACTTC
-,TRBJ2-1,TRBV28,-,CASRPGGTDSYNEQFF,TGTGCCAGCAGACCGGGGGGGACAGACTCCTACAATGAGCAGTTCTTC
-,TRBJ2-3,TRBV5-6,TRBD2,CASSLYGTSGGTDTQYF,TGTGCCAGCAGCTTATACGGGACTAGCGGGGGCACAGATACGCAGTATTTT
once,TRBJ2-7,TRBV10-1,TRBD2,CASSESRASGRHEQYF,TGCGCCAGCAGTGAGTCGAGGGCTAGCGGGAGGCACGAGCAGTACTTC
-,TRBJ1-3,TRBV4-2,-,CASSQDPGPGGNTIYF,TGTGCCAGCAGCCAAGATCCGGGTCCGGGGGGAAACACCATATATTTT
-,TRBJ2-5,TRBV28,-,CASSFRGAAQETQYF,TGTGCCAGCAGTTTCCGCGGGGCCGCCCAAGAGACCCAGTACTTC
-,TRBJ2-3,TRBV29-1,-,CSVGLTSSTDTQYF,TGCAGCGTGGGACTCACTTCTAGCACAGATACGCAGTATTTT
-,TRBJ2-2,TRBV6-5,-,CASGDLYTGELFF,TGTGCCAGCGGGGACCTCTACACCGGGGAGCTGTTTTTT
-,TRBJ2-5,TRBV11-2,TRBD2,CASSSPAGEGRSETQYF,TGTGCCAGCAGCTCGCCCGCGGGGGAGGGCCGTTCAGAGACCCAGTACTTC
-,TRBJ2-2,TRBV5-4,-,CASSLDPGNTGELFF,TGTGCCAGCAGCTTGGACCCGGGGAACACCGGGGAGCTGTTTTTT
-,TRBJ2-1,TRBV4-2,-,CASSSPPGGSYNEQFF,TGTGCCAGCAGCTCCCCCCCCGGTGGGTCCTACAATGAGCAGTTCTTC
-,TRBJ1-1,TRBV5-1,-,CASSLNPGGRAEAFF,TGCGCCAGCAGCTTGAACCCCGGGGGGCGCGCTGAAGCTTTCTTT
-,TRBJ2-3,TRBV20-1,-,CSRWGTDTQYF,TGCAGCCGGTGGGGGACAGATACGCAGTATTTT
-,TRBJ1-2,TRBV7-2,-,CASTTGRGGYTF,TGTGCCAGCACCACAGGGCGAGGTGGCTACACCTTC
once,TRBJ2-3,TRBV10-3,-,CAISESGDTQYF,TGTGCCATCAGTGAGTCCGGAGATACGCAGTATTTT